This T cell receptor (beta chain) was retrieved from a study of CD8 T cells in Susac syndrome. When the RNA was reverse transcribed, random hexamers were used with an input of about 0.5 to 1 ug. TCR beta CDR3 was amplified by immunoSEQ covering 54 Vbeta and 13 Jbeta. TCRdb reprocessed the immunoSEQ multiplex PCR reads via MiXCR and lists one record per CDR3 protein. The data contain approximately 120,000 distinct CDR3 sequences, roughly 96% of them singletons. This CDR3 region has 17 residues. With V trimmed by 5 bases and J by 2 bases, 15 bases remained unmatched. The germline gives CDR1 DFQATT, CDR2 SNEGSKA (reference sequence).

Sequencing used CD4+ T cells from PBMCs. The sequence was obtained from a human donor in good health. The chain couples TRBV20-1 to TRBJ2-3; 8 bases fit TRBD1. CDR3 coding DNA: TGCAGTGCTCCACTTCCGGACAGGGCCCTTCCCACAGATACGCAGTATTTT. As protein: CSAPLPDRALPTDTQYF.